This is a list of T cell receptor beta chains from one sample in a study of T-cell memory formation after mild COVID-19. TCRdb fed the 5' RACE reads into MiXCR, producing one record per CDR3 protein. The sample has approximately 350,000 distinct CDR3 sequences; over 13% are singletons. The sample consisted of PBMCs or a T cell subset sorted from them (not recorded which). These receptors originate from a man younger than 30 who had mild COVID-19 (a few samples of this study predate the infection). Cell type and time point are not known. Each CDR3 is given with its conserved first and last residue. D genes are given only for firm matches. Size is stated for part of the rows, as once, few or many counts, or as a class when the clone is expanded.

TRBD2	TRBV6-5	TRBJ2-7	few	CASRYSGGTEQYF	TGTGCCAGCAGGTATAGCGGGGGGACCGAGCAGTACTTC
.	TRBV7-9	TRBJ1-2	.	CASSADSFTSYGYTF	TGTGCCAGCAGCGCCGACAGTTTTACAAGCTATGGCTACACCTTC
.	TRBV20-1	TRBJ1-2	.	CSARGLQGSYGYTF	TGCAGTGCTAGAGGGCTCCAGGGTTCATATGGCTACACCTTC
TRBD2	TRBV4-1	TRBJ2-5	few	CASSQVGAGEETQYF	TGCGCCAGCAGCCAAGTGGGAGCGGGGGAAGAGACCCAGTACTTC
TRBD2	TRBV7-2	TRBJ2-2	many	CASTRTSGANTGELFF	TGTGCCAGCACCCGGACTAGCGGGGCGAACACCGGGGAGCTGTTTTTT
.	TRBV4-2	TRBJ1-1	few	CASSPLDFMNTEAFF	TGTGCCAGCAGCCCCTTGGACTTCATGAACACTGAAGCTTTCTTT
TRBD1	TRBV6-5	TRBJ1-5	.	CASDRESWGNQPQHF	TGTGCCAGCGACAGGGAATCGTGGGGCAATCAGCCCCAGCATTTT
TRBD1	TRBV10-3	TRBJ1-6	.	CAIRKNRGTSPLHF	TGTGCCATCAGGAAAAACAGGGGAACCTCACCCCTCCACTTT
.	TRBV20-1	TRBJ1-1	.	CSAREGVTRAFF	TGCAGTGCTAGAGAGGGGGTCACGCGAGCTTTCTTT
.	TRBV7-9	TRBJ1-2	.	CASSPRMGLVINYGYTF	TGTGCCAGCAGCCCTCGGATGGGTTTGGTCATTAACTATGGCTACACCTTC
.	TRBV4-2	TRBJ2-1	many	CASSYDWNEQFF	TGTGCCAGCAGCTATGATTGGAATGAGCAGTTCTTC
TRBD2	TRBV4-3	TRBJ2-1	.	CASSQVAGSGIHYNEQFF	TGCGCCAGCAGCCAAGTAGCGGGTAGCGGAATTCACTACAATGAGCAGTTCTTC
.	TRBV20-1	TRBJ1-2	few	CSARDLQGTGDYTF	TGCAGTGCTAGAGATCTCCAGGGGACTGGTGACTACACCTTC
TRBD1	TRBV10-3	TRBJ2-3	few	CATGTGGGTDTQYF	TGTGCCACCGGGACAGGGGGTGGGACAGATACGCAGTATTTT
TRBD1	TRBV6-6	TRBJ1-2	.	CASRPRTGTYGYTF	TGTGCCAGCAGACCGCGGACAGGAACCTATGGCTACACCTTC
.	TRBV4-2	TRBJ1-4	.	CATLGGEKLFF	TGTGCCACCCTGGGAGGGGAAAAACTGTTTTTT
.	TRBV2	TRBJ2-5	.	CASSEFSAGETQYF	TGTGCCAGCAGTGAATTCTCGGCGGGGGAGACCCAGTACTTC
.	TRBV20-1	TRBJ2-3	few	CSARGPDTQYF	TGCAGTGCTAGGGGGCCAGATACGCAGTATTTT
.	TRBV2	TRBJ1-2	few	CASSALDRDYYGYTF	TGTGCCAGCAGTGCTCTCGACAGAGACTACTATGGCTACACCTTC
.	TRBV12-3/TRBV12-4	TRBJ1-5	few	CASSLESNQPQHF	TGTGCCAGCAGTTTAGAGTCCAACCAGCCCCAGCATTTT
TRBD2	TRBV29-1	TRBJ2-3	many	CSTTDSGGATDTQYF	TGCAGCACAACGGACAGCGGGGGGGCGACAGATACGCAGTATTTT
.	TRBV20-1	TRBJ1-2	many	CSATSATAFGYGYTF	TGCAGTGCTACCTCGGCCACGGCGTTTGGCTATGGCTACACCTTC
.	TRBV4-3	TRBJ2-2	few	CASSQEAGPITGELFF	TGCGCCAGCAGCCAAGAGGCGGGACCCATAACCGGGGAGCTGTTTTTT
TRBD2	TRBV6-1	TRBJ2-4	.	CASSETLAGGLAKNIQYF	TGTGCCAGCAGTGAAACACTAGCGGGGGGGCTGGCCAAAAACATTCAGTACTTC
TRBD2	TRBV9	TRBJ2-7	.	CASSVSGGPTSEQYF	TGTGCCAGCAGCGTAAGCGGGGGGCCGACCTCCGAGCAGTACTTC
.	TRBV28	TRBJ2-5	.	CASSSTRVGETQYF	TGTGCCAGCAGTTCCACCAGGGTGGGGGAGACCCAGTACTTC
TRBD1	TRBV7-2	TRBJ1-2	few	CASSSQQGANGYTF	TGTGCCAGCAGCTCCCAACAGGGGGCTAACGGCTACACCTTC
.	TRBV18	TRBJ2-6	.	CASSPSGTAGVGSGANVLTF	TGTGCCAGCTCACCCAGCGGAACGGCAGGGGTGGGCTCTGGGGCCAACGTCCTGACTTTC